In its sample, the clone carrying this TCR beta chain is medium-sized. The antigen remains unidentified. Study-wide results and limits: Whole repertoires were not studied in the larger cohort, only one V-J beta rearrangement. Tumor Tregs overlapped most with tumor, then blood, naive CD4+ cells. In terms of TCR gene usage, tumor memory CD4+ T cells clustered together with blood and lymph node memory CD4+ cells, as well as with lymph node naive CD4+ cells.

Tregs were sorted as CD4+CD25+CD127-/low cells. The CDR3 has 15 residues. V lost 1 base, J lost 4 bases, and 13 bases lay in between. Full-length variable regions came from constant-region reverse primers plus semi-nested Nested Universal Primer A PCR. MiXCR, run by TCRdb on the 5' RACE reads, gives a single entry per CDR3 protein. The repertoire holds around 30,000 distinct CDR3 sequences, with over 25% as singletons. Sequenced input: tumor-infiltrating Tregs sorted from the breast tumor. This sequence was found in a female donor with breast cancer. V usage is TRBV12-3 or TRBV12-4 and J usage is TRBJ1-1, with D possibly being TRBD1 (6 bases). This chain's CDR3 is CASSLGGRGGTEAFF. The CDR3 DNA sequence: TGTGCCAGCAGTTTAGGTGGCAGGGGAGGCACTGAAGCTTTCTTT.